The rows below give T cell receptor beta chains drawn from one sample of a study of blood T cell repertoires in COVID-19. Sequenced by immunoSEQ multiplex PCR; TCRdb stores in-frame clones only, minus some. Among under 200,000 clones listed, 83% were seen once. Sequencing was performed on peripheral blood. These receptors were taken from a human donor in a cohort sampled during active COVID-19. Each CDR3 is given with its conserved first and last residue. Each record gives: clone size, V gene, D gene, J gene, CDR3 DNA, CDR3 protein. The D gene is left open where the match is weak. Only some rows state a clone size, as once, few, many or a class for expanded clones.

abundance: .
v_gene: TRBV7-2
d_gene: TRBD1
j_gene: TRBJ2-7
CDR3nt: TGTGCCAGCAGCTTCCAAGGGGGCCCCTACGAGCAGTACTTC
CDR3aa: CASSFQGGPYEQYF

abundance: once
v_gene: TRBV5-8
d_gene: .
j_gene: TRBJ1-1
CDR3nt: TGTGCCAGCAGCCCCGCGGACACTGAAGCTTTCTTT
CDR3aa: CASSPADTEAFF

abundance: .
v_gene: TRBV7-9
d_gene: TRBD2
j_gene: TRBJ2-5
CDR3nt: TGTGCCAGCAGCTTAATTGCGGGGGGGCAACGGGAGACCCAGTACTTC
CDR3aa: CASSLIAGGQRETQYF

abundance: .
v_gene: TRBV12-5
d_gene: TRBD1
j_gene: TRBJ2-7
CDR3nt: TGTGCTAGTGGTTTGGGGACAGGGGTCTACGAGCAGTACTTC
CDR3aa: CASGLGTGVYEQYF

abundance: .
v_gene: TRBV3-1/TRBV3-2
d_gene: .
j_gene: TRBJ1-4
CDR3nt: TGTGCCAGCAGCCGAACCCAGGGTAGGAATGAAAAACTGTTTTTT
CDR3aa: CASSRTQGRNEKLFF

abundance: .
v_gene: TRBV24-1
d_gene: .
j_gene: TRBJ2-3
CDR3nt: TGTGCCACCAGTGATTCGAGGGCTCCCACAGATACGCAGTATTTT
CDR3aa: CATSDSRAPTDTQYF

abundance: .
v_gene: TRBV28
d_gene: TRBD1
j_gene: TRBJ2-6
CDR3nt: TGTGCCAGCAGGGGACAGGGATACTCTGGGGCCAACGTCCTGACTTTC
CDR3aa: CASRGQGYSGANVLTF

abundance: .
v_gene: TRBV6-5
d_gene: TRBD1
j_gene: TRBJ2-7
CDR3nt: TGTGCCAGCAGCCCCGGGGACAGGGGCGGTGAGCAGTACTTC
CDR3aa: CASSPGDRGGEQYF

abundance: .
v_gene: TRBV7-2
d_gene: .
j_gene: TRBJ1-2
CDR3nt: TGTGCCAGCAGGCCGGGGCCAAGGGGGGGCTACACCTTC
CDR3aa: CASRPGPRGGYTF

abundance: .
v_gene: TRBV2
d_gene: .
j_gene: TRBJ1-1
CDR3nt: TGTGCCAGCAGGGAGGAGACAAACACTGAAGCTTTCTTT
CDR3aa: CASREETNTEAFF

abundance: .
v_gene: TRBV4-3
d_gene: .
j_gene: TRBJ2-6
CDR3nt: TGCGCCAGCAGCCAAGAAACAGCCTCTGGGGCCAACGTCCTGACTTTC
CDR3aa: CASSQETASGANVLTF

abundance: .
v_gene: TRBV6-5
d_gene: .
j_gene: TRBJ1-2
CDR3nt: TGTGCCAGCAGTCCATTACAGGGAGCTAACTATGGCTACACCTTC
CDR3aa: CASSPLQGANYGYTF

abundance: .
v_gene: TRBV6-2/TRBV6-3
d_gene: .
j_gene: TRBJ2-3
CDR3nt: TGTGCCAGCAGTCTAAATGCGGGCCGGAAATCCACAGATACGCAGTATTTT
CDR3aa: CASSLNAGRKSTDTQYF

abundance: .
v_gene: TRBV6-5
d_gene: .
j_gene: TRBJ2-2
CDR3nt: TGTGCCAGCATCAGGTCGGGGGTAGGGACCGGGGAGCTGTTTTTT
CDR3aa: CASIRSGVGTGELFF

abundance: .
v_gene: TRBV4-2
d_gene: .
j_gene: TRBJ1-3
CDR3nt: TGTGCCAGCAGCCAAGATCTGGCGACAGCAGGAAACACCATATATTTT
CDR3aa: CASSQDLATAGNTIYF

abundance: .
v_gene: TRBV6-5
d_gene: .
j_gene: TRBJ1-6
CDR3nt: TGTGCCACCTGGGGGGGGATATCCTATAATTCACCCCTCCACTTT
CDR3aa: CATWGGISYNSPLHF

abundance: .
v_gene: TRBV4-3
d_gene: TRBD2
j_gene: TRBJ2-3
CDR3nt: TGCGCCAGCAGCCAAGGGCCAGCGGGGGGTAACACAGATACGCAGTATTTT
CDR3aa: CASSQGPAGGNTDTQYF

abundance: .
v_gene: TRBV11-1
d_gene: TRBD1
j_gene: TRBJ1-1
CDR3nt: TGTGCCAGCAGCCCTAACAGGGGATTGAACACTGAAGCTTTCTTT
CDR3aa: CASSPNRGLNTEAFF

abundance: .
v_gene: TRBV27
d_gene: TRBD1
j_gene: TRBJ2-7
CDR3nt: TGTGCCAGCAGACCCGGACAGGGGGCTTCGCGTTCCCTATACGAGCAGTACTTC
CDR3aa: CASRPGQGASRSLYEQYF

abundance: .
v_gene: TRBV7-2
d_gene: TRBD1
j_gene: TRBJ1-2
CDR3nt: TGTGCCAGCAGCCCTTCAACAGGGGAGAATGGCTACACCTTC
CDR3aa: CASSPSTGENGYTF

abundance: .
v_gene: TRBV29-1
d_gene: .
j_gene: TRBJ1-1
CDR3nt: TGCAGCGTTGATACAGGGAAGAACACTGAAGCTTTCTTT
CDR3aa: CSVDTGKNTEAFF

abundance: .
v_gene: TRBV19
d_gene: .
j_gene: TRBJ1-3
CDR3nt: TGTGCCAGTAGTACGAACAATTTCTCTGGAAACACCATATATTTT
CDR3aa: CASSTNNFSGNTIYF

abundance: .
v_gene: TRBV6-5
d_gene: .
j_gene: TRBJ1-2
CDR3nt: TGTGCCAGCAGTTACGACAGGACGACTAACTATGGCTACACCTTC
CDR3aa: CASSYDRTTNYGYTF

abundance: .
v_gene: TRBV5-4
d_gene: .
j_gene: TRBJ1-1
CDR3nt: TGTGCCAGCACCTTTGAAGGCGGGTTTGAGGAAGGCACTGAAGCTTTCTTT
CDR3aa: CASTFEGGFEEGTEAFF

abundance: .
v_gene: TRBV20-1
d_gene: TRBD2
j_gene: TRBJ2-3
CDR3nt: TGCAGTGCTAGTGTTAGGCGGGGGGGTAGCACAGATACGCAGTATTTT
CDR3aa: CSASVRRGGSTDTQYF

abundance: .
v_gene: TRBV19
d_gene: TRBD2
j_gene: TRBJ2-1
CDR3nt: TGTGCCACCAGACTAGCGGGAGGGCCATGGAATGAGCAGTTCTTC
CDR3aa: CATRLAGGPWNEQFF

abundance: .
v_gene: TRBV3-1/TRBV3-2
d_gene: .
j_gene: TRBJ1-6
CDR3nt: TGTGCCAGCAGCCAAGTACCGGGGAGAGCTTCACCCCTCCACTTT
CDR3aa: CASSQVPGRASPLHF

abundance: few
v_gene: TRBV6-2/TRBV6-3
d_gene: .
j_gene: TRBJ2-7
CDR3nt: TGTGCCAGCAGTTACTCCGTGGGGCAGGGCTACTACGAGCAGTACTTC
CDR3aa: CASSYSVGQGYYEQYF

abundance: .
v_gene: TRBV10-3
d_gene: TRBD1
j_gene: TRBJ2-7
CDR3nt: TGTGCCATCAGTGAGTCCGGGACAGGATGGGAGCAGTACTTC
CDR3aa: CAISESGTGWEQYF

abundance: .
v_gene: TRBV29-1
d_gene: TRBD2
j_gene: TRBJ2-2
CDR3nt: TGCAGCGTCAGGGGACTAGCGGAGAAGGGGAACACCGGGGAGCTGTTTTTT
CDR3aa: CSVRGLAEKGNTGELFF

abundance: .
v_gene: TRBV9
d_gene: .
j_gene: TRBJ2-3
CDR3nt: TGTGCCAGCACCCAGGGGTACACAGATACGCAGTATTTT
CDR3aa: CASTQGYTDTQYF

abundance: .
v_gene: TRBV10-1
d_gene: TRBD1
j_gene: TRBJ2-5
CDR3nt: TGCGCCAGCAGCTCAGGGGGCCAGGAGACCCAGTACTTC
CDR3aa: CASSSGGQETQYF

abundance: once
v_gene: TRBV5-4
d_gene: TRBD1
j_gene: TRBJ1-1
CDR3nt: TGTGCCAGCAGCTTGGCGGGACAGTGGAACACTGAAGCTTTCTTT
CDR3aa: CASSLAGQWNTEAFF

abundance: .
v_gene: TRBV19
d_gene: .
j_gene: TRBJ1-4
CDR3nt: TGTGCCAGTACGTACGGCAGGGCGAATGAAAAACTGTTTTTT
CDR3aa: CASTYGRANEKLFF

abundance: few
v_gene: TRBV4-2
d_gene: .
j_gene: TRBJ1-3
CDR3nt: TGTGCCAGCAGCCAAGATCAGTCGGGTCCCTCTGGAAACACCATATATTTT
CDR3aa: CASSQDQSGPSGNTIYF

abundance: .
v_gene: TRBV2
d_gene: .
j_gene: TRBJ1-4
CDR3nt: TGTGCCAGCAGTGCAGGGGTTGAAAAACTGTTTTTT
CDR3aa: CASSAGVEKLFF

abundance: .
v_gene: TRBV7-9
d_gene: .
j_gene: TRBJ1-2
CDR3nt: TGTGCCAGCAGCTTGGATACAGTCAACTATGGCTACACCTTC
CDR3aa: CASSLDTVNYGYTF

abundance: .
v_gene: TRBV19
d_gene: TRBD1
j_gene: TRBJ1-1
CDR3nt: TGTGCCAGTACCGACAGGGGACGTGTGACTGACACTGAAGCTTTCTTT
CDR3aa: CASTDRGRVTDTEAFF

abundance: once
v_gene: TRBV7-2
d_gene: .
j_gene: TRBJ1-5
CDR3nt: TGTGCCAGCAGCTTAGGCAGGGGAGGGGGTCAGCCCCAGCATTTT
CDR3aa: CASSLGRGGGQPQHF

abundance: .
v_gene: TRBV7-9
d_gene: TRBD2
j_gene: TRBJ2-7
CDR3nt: TGTGCCAGCAGCTTAGCGACGGGAGGGGACGAGCAGTACTTC
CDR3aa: CASSLATGGDEQYF

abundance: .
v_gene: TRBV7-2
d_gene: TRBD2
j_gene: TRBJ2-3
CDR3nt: TGTGCCAGCAGCTTAGCCATGGGACTAGCGGGAGGGCCCACAGATACGCAGTATTTT
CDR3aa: CASSLAMGLAGGPTDTQYF

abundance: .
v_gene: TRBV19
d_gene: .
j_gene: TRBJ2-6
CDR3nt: TGTGCCAGTAGTAAAGGGGCCTTCTCTGGGGCCAACGTCCTGACTTTC
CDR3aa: CASSKGAFSGANVLTF